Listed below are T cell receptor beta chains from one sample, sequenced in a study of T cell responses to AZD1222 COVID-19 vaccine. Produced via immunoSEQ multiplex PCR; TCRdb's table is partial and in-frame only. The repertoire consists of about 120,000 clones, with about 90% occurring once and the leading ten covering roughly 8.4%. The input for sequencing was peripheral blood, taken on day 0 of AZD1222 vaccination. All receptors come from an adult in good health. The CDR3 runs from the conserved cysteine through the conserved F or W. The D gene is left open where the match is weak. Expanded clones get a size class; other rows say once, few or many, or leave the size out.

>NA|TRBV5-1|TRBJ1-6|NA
TGCGCCAGCAGCTGGGGTGGGTACGACGGGTCACCCCTCCACTTT
CASSWGGYDGSPLHF
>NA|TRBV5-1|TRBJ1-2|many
TGCGCCAGCAGCTTGACGTGGGGGCTCGGCTACACCTTC
CASSLTWGLGYTF
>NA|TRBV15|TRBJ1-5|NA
TGTGCCACCAGCAGAGTAGCGGGAAATCAGCCCCAGCATTTT
CATSRVAGNQPQHF
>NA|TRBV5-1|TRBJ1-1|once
TGCGCCAGCAGCTTGGTCGTGGGGGACACTGAAGCTTTCTTT
CASSLVVGDTEAFF
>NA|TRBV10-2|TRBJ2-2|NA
TGCGCCAGCACCAGGACTGCTGACACCGGGGAGCTGTTTTTT
CASTRTADTGELFF
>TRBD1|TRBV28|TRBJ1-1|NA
TGTGCCAGCACCCTTTTGGGGGGACAGGGGTGGGGAGCTTTCTTT
CASTLLGGQGWGAFF
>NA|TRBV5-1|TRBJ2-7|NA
TGCGCCAGCAGCTTGTCCCATCAGTACTACGAGCAGTACTTC
CASSLSHQYYEQYF
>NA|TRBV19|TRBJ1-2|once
TGTGCCAGTAGCTACAATAACTATGGCTACACCTTC
CASSYNNYGYTF
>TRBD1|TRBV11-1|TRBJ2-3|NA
TGTGCCAGCAGATGGGACAGGGGGCGAGAAGATACGCAGTATTTT
CASRWDRGREDTQYF
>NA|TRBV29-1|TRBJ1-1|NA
TGCAGCGTCGAAGACAGGGAAGCTTTCTTT
CSVEDREAFF
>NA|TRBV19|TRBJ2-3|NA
TGTGCCAGCGGACTGATTAGCACAGATACGCAGTATTTT
CASGLISTDTQYF
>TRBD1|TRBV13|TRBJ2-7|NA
TGTGCCAGCAGCCGACCCTGGAGGACAGGGAGCTCCTACGAGCAGTACTTC
CASSRPWRTGSSYEQYF
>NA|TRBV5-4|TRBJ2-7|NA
TGTGCCAGCAGCTTGGGGCAGAACTACGAGCAGTACTTC
CASSLGQNYEQYF
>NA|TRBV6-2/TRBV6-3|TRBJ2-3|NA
TGTGCCAGCAGTTACCGTATTGGGTCCCCCACAGATACGCAGTATTTT
CASSYRIGSPTDTQYF
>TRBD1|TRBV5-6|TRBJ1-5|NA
TGTGCCAGCAGCGCCGACAGGGAAGGTAGCAATCAGCCCCAGCATTTT
CASSADREGSNQPQHF
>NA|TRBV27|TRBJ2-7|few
TGTGCCAGCAGTTTCAGATACCGGGACATCTACGAGCAGTACTTC
CASSFRYRDIYEQYF
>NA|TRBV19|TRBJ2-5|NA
TGTGCCAGTAGTATAGCAGGGTACGAGACCCAGTACTTC
CASSIAGYETQYF
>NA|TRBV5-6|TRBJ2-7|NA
TGTGCCAGCAGCTTGGCAAACTACGAGCAGTACTTC
CASSLANYEQYF
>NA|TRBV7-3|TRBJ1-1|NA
TGTGCCAGCAGCTTACTGGGGAGCGCTGAAGCTTTCTTT
CASSLLGSAEAFF
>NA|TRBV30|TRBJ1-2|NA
TGTGCCTGGAGTGTATCCGGGGCCTATGGCTACACCTTC
CAWSVSGAYGYTF
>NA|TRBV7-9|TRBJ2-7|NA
TGTGCCAGCAGCCATAGTGCCTGGGAGCAGTACTTC
CASSHSAWEQYF
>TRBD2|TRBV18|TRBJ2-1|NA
TGTGCCAGCTCACCGAGAGCTAGCGGGGGTCCTTCCTACAATGAGCAGTTCTTC
CASSPRASGGPSYNEQFF
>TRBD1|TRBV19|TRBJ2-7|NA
TGTGCCAGTAGTTCAACAGGGGCGGAGGAGCAGTACTTC
CASSSTGAEEQYF
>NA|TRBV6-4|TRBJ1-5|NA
TGTGCCAGCAGCCGGGGCCCCAATCAGCCCCAGCATTTT
CASSRGPNQPQHF
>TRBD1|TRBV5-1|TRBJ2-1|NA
TGCGCCAGCAGCCGGGACAGGGGTTACAATGAGCAGTTCTTC
CASSRDRGYNEQFF
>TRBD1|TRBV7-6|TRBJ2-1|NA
TGTGCCAGCAGCCAAAGACAGGGGATCGGCAGGAACAATGAGCAGTTCTTC
CASSQRQGIGRNNEQFF
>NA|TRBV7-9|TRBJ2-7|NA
TGTGCCAGCAGCTTAGCCGGGAGAGGGGGCGAGCAGTACTTC
CASSLAGRGGEQYF
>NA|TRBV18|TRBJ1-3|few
TGTGCCAGCTCCCCCGTAAGGGACGGAAACACCATATATTTT
CASSPVRDGNTIYF
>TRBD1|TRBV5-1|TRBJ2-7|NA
TGCGCCAGCAGCAAAACCGGGACAGGGTACTACGAGCAGTACTTC
CASSKTGTGYYEQYF
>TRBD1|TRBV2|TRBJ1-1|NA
TGTGCCAGCATCCGACAGGGAGGAAACACTGAAGCTTTCTTT
CASIRQGGNTEAFF
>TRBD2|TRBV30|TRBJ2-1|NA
TGTGCCTGCCTACTAGCGGGCTCCTACAATGAGCAGTTCTTC
CACLLAGSYNEQFF
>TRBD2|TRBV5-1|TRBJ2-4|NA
TGCGCCAGCAGCTTGTTAGCGGGAGGCCTGGCCAAAAACATTCAGTACTTC
CASSLLAGGLAKNIQYF
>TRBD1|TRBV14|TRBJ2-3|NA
TGTGCCAGCAGCCAAGGCGGGACAGGGGGGGCAGATACGCAGTATTTT
CASSQGGTGGADTQYF